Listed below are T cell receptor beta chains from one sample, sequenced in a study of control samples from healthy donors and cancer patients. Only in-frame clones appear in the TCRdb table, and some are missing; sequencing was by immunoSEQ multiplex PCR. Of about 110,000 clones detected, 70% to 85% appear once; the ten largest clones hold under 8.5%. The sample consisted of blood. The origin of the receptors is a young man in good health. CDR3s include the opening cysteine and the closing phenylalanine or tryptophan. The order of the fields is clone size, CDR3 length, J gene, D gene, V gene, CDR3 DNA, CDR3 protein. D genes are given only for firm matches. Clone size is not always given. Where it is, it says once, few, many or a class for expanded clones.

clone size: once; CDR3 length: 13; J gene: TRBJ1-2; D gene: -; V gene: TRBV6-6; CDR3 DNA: TGTGCCAGCAGTTACGGACAAGCCTATGGCTACACCTTC; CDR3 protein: CASSYGQAYGYTF
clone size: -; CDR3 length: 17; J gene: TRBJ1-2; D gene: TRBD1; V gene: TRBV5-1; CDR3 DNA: TGCGCCAGCAGCTTGGGAGGGACAGGCTATGAGATCTATGACTACACCTTC; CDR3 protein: CASSLGGTGYEIYDYTF
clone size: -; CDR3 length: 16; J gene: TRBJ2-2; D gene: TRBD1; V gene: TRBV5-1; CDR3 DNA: TGCGCCAGCAGCCGGGGCGACAGGGGTAACACCGGGGAGCTGTTTTTT; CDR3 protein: CASSRGDRGNTGELFF
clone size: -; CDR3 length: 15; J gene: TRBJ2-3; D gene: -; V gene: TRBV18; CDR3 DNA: TGTGCCAGCTCACCCGGACAGACCCTTAAGGATACGCAGTATTTT; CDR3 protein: CASSPGQTLKDTQYF
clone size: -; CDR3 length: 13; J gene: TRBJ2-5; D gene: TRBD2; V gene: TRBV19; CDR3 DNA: TGTGCCAGTAGTTCCCTAGCGGGGGAGACCCAGTACTTC; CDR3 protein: CASSSLAGETQYF
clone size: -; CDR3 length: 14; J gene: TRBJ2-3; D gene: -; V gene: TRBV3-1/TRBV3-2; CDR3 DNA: TGTGCCAGCAGTCCCCGGGACTGGTGGGATACGCAGTATTTT; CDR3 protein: CASSPRDWWDTQYF
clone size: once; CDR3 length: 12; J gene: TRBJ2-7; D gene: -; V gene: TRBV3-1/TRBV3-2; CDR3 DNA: TGTGCCAGCAGTCAAACAGGGTTGGGGCAGTACTTC; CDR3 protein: CASSQTGLGQYF
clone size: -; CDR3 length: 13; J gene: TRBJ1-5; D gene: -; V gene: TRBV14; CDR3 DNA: TGTGCCAGCAGCCAAAGCTTTGACCAGCCCCAGCATTTT; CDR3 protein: CASSQSFDQPQHF
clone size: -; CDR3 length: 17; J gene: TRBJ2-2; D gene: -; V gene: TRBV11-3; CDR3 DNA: TGTGCCAGCAGCCCCGGAGGGTCCTGGGGGGAAACCGGGGAGCTGTTTTTT; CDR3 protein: CASSPGGSWGETGELFF
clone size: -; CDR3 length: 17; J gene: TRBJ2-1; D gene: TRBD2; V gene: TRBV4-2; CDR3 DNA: TGTGCCAGCAGCCAAGATTGGCCCGCGGGGGGGCTCCATGAGCAGTTCTTC; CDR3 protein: CASSQDWPAGGLHEQFF
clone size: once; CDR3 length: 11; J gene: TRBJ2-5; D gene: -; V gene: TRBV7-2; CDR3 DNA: TGTGCCAGCAGCTTAGTTGGGGGCCAGTACTTC; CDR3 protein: CASSLVGGQYF
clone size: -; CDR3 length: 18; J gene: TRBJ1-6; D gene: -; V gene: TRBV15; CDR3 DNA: TGTGCCACCAGCAGAGATCGGGAGACTAGCTCCTATAATTCACCCCTCCACTTT; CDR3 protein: CATSRDRETSSYNSPLHF
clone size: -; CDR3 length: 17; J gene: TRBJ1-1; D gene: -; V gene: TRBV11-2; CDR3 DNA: TGTGCCAGCAGCTCTCGACCGGGGGGCGAGGGTGTGACTGAAGCTTTCTTT; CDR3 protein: CASSSRPGGEGVTEAFF
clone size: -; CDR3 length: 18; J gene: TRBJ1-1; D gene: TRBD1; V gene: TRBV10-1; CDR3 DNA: TGCGCCAGCAGTGGGACAGGGACTCATCGGCTGATGAACACTGAAGCTTTCTTT; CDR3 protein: CASSGTGTHRLMNTEAFF
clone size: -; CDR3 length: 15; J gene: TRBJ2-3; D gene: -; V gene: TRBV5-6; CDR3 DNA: TGTGCCAGCAGCTTGGTGGGCGGGGGCTGGGATACGCAGTATTTT; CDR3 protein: CASSLVGGGWDTQYF
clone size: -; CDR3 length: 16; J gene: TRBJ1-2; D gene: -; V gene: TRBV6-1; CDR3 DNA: TGTGCCAGCAGTGAATCCGGGGGAACGGGGTCGAGGGGCTACACCTTC; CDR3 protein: CASSESGGTGSRGYTF
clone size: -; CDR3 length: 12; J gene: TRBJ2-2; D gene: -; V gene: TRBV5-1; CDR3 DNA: TGCGCCAGCAGCCCGAACACCGGGGAGCTGTTTTTT; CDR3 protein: CASSPNTGELFF
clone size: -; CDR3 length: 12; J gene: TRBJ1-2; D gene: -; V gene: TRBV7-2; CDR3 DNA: TGTGCCAGCAGCTTAGCAGACTATGGCTACACCTTC; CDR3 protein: CASSLADYGYTF
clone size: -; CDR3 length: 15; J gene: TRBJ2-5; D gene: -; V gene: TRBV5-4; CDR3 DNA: TGTGCCAGCAGCTTTGGAGGGGGGACGCAAGAGACCCAGTACTTC; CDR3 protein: CASSFGGGTQETQYF
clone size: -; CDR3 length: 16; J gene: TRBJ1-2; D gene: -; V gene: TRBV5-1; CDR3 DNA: TGCGCCAGCAGCCCCATCGGGGGAGGAATGTACTATGGCTACACCTTC; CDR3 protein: CASSPIGGGMYYGYTF
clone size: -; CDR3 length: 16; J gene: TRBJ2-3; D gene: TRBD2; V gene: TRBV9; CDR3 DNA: TGTGCCAGCAGCCTAAACCTAGCGGGGGGCACAGATACGCAGTATTTT; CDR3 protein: CASSLNLAGGTDTQYF
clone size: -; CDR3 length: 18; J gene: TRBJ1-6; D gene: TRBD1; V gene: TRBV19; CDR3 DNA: TGTGCCAGTAGTACCCAGACAGGGACCACGAACTATAATTCACCCCTCCACTTT; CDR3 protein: CASSTQTGTTNYNSPLHF
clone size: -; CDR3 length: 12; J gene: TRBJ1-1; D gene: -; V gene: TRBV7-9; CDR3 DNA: TGTGCCACCGGATGGGAAGGGACTGAAGCTTTCTTT; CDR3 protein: CATGWEGTEAFF
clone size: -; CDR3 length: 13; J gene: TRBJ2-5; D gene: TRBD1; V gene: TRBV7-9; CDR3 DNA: TGTGCCAGCAGCCCAGGGGGCCGGGAGACCCAGTACTTC; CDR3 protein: CASSPGGRETQYF
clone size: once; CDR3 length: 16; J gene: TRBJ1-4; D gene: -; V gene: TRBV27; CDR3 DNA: TGTGCCAGCAGTCCGCAATACAGTGCAACTAATGAAAAACTGTTTTTT; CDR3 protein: CASSPQYSATNEKLFF
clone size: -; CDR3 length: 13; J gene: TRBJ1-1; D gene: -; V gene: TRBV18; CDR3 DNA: TGTGCCAGCTCCTCCTCCATGAACACTGAAGCTTTCTTT; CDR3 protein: CASSSSMNTEAFF
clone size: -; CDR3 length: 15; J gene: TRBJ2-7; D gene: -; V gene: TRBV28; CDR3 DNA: TGTGCCAGCAGTTTAGGATGGCGGGGAGCCTACGAGCAGTACTTC; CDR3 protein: CASSLGWRGAYEQYF
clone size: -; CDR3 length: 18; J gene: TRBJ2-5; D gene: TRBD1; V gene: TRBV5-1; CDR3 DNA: TGCGCCAGCAGCTTCGAGGCAGGGGGTAGAATTTTGTCGGAGACCCAGTACTTC; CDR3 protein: CASSFEAGGRILSETQYF
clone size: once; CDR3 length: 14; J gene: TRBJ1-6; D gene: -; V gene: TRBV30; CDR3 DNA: TGTGCCTGGAATTCGGGACGGTTAAATTCACCCCTCCACTTT; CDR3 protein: CAWNSGRLNSPLHF
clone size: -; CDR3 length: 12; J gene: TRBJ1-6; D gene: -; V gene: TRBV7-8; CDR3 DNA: TGTGCCAGCAGCTTAGTGGGTTCACCCCTCCACTTT; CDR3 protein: CASSLVGSPLHF
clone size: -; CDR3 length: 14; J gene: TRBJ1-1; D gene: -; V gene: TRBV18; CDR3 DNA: TGTGCCAGCTCACCATATGCTGAAGGCACTGAAGCTTTCTTT; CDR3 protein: CASSPYAEGTEAFF
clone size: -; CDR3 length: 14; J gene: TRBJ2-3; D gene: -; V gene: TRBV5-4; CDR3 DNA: TGTGCCAGCAGCCTAGGGACTAGCACAGATACGCAGTATTTT; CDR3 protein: CASSLGTSTDTQYF
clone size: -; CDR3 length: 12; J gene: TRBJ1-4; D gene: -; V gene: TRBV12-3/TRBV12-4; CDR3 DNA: TGTGCCAGCAGAGGTGACAGTGAAAAACTGTTTTTT; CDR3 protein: CASRGDSEKLFF
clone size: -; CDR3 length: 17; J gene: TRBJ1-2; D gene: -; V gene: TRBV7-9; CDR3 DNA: TGTGCCAGCAGCACATCTCGTCGGACAGCGGATAACTATGGCTACACCTTC; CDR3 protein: CASSTSRRTADNYGYTF
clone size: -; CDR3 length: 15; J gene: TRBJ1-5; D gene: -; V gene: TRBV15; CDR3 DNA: TGTGCCACCAGCCACTCACCGACTAGCAATCAGCCCCAGCATTTT; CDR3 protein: CATSHSPTSNQPQHF
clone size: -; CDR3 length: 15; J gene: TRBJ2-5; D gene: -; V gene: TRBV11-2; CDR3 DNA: TGTGCCAGCAGCTTATTGCAGGGAGCTACGGGGACCCAGTACTTC; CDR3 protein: CASSLLQGATGTQYF
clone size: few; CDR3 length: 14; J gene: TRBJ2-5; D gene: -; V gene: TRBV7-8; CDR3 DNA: TGTGCCAGCAGCCCGCTGATCCTCCAAGAGACCCAGTACTTC; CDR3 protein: CASSPLILQETQYF
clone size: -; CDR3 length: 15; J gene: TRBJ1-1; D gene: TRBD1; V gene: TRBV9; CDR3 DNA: TGTGCCAGCAGCGTATCGCTAGACAGGGGGTCTGAAGCTTTCTTT; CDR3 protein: CASSVSLDRGSEAFF
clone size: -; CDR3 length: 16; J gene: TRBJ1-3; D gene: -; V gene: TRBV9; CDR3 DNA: TGTGCCAGCAGCCTAAGTCCCTCAGTAGGGGGAAACACCATATATTTT; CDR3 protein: CASSLSPSVGGNTIYF
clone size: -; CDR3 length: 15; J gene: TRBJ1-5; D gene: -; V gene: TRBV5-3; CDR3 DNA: TGTGCCAGACGACAATACAGGGATAGCAATCAGCCCCAGCATTTT; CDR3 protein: CARRQYRDSNQPQHF
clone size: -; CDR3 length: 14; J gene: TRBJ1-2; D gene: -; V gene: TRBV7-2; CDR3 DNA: TGTGCCAGCAGCCCGAGACAGGATCGCTATGGCTACACCTTC; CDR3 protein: CASSPRQDRYGYTF
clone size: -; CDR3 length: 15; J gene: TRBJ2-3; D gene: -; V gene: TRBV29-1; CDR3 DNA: TGCAGCGTCTCAGGGGATTTCGGAAGCACAGATACGCAGTATTTT; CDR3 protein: CSVSGDFGSTDTQYF
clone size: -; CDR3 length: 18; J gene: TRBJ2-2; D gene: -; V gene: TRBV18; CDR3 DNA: TGTGCCAGCTCACCGTCCCAGCTGGGGCCTGTATTAACCGGGGAGCTGTTTTTT; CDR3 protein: CASSPSQLGPVLTGELFF
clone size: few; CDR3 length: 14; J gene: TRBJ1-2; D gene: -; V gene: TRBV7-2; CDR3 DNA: TGTGCCAGCAGCTTAGATACGGGGAACTATGGCTACACCTTC; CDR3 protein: CASSLDTGNYGYTF
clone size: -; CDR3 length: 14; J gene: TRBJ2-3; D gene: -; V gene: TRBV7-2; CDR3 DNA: TGTGCCAGCAGCCCCTCGGGGGTGGCAGATACGCAGTATTTT; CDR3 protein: CASSPSGVADTQYF
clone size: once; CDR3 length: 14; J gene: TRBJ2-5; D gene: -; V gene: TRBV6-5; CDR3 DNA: TGTGCCAGCAGGGCAGCGGGCCGCCAAGAGACCCAGTACTTC; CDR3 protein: CASRAAGRQETQYF
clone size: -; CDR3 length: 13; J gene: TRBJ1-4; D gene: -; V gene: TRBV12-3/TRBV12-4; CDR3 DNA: TGTGCCAGCACTGGACGGACTAATGAAAAACTGTTTTTT; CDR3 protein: CASTGRTNEKLFF
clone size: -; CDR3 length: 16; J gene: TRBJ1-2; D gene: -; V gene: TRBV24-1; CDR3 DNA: TGTGCCACCAGTGATAGGGACGGATCTGGCCTCTATGGCTACACCTTC; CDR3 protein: CATSDRDGSGLYGYTF
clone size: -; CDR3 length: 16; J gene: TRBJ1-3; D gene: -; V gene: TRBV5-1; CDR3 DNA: TGCGCCAGCAGTCTCTATCCGGGACAATCTGGAAACACCATATATTTT; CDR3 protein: CASSLYPGQSGNTIYF
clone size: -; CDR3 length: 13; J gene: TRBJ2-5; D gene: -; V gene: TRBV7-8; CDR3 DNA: TGTGCCAGCAGCCGAGGGACGGAAGAGACCCAGTACTTC; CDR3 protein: CASSRGTEETQYF
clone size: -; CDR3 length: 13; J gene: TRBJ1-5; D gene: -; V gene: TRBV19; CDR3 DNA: TGTGCCAGTAGTATAGACGGGAATCAGCCCCAGCATTTT; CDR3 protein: CASSIDGNQPQHF
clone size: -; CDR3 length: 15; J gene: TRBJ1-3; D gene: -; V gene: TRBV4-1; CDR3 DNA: TGCGCCAGCAGCCAAGATCTTGGGCAGGGAAACACCATATATTTT; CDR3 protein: CASSQDLGQGNTIYF
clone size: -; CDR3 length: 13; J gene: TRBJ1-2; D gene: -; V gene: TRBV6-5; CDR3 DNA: TGTGCCAGCAGGATGGGGGGTGGGAATGGCTACACCTTC; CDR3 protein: CASRMGGGNGYTF
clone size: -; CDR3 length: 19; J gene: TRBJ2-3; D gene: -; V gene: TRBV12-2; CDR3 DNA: TGTGCAAGTCGCTTAGGTTATCGGGGCCGGCGGGACGGCACAGATACGCAGTATTTT; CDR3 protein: CASRLGYRGRRDGTDTQYF
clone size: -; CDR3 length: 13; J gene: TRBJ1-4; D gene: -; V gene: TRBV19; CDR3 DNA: TGTGCCGGATCCCTGAGCAGTGGGGAAAAACTGTTTTTT; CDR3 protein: CAGSLSSGEKLFF
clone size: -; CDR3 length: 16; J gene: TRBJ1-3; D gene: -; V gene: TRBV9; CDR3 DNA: TGTGCCAGCAGCCGTGAAGGGACACCCTCTGGAAACACCATATATTTT; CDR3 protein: CASSREGTPSGNTIYF
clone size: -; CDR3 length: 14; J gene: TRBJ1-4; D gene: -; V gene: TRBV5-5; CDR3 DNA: TGTGCCAGCAGCCGGGACGGCACTAATGAAAAACTGTTTTTT; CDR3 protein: CASSRDGTNEKLFF
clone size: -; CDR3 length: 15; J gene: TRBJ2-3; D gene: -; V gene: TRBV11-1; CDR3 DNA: TGTGCCAGCAGCTATGGGGGGGGCCGTGGAGATACGCAGTATTTT; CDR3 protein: CASSYGGGRGDTQYF
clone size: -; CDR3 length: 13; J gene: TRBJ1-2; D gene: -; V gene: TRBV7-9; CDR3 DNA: TGTGCCAGCAGCCCGTCGGAAGACTATGGCTACACCTTC; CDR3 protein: CASSPSEDYGYTF